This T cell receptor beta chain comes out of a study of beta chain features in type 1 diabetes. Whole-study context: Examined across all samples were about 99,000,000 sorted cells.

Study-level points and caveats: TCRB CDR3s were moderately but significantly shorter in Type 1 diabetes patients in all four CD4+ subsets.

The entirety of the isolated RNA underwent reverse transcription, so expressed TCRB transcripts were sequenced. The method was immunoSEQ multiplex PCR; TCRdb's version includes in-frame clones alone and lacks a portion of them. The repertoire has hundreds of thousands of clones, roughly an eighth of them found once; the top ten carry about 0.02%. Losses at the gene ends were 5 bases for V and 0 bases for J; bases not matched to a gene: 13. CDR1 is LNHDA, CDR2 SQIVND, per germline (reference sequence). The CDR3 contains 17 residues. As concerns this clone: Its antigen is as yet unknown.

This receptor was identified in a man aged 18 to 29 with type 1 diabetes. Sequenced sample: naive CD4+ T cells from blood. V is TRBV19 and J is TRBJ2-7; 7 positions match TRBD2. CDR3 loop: CASSAAREGHLSYEQYF. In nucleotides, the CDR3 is TGTGCCAGTAGTGCCGCGAGGGAGGGGCACCTCTCCTACGAGCAGTACTTC.